This T cell receptor beta chain stems from a study of cytomegalovirus exposure and HLA in healthy donors. The PCR contained 60 Vbeta and 13 Jbeta primers. Some clones are missing from TCRdb's copy, which holds only in-frame ones; the method was immunoSEQ multiplex PCR. Of some 130,000 clones in the sample, about four fifths were seen once. Trimming took 5 bases from V and 2 from J, leaving 10 bases between them. The CDR3 has 13 residues. In germline, CDR1 is LNHDA, CDR2 SQIVND (reference sequence). The sequencing sample was made of PBMCs. The clonotype was recovered from a man aged 30 to 45 in good health. V and J are TRBV19 and TRBJ2-7, with D possibly matching TRBD2 (6 bases). Here the CDR3 DNA reads TGTGCCAGTAGTCCCGGGACTCCCTACGAGCAGTACTTC. This gives the protein CASSPGTPYEQYF.